This T cell receptor (beta chain) was identified during a study of blood T cells in healthy people across ages. Germline values: CDR1 SGDLS, CDR2 YYNGEE. V lost 2 bases to trimming and J lost 6 bases, with 14 bases between them. There are 15 residues in the CDR3. Alongside a J-beta primer mix, a sample-barcoded 5' primer served in a second PCR lasting roughly 6 to 11 cycles. There were at least 3 million CDR3-containing paired-end reads obtained from each sample. Using its own MiXCR run on the 5' RACE reads, TCRdb lists one record per CDR3 protein. The sample yields 450,000 to 650,000 distinct CDR3 sequences, 24% seen once. This sample was also put to use in a study of T cells of mothers and their children. That work adds: T cell clones that were persistent and microchimeric went undetected.

The chain joins TRBV9 to TRBJ1-4, with a tentative D call TRBD1 (6 bases). What was sequenced was blood. The sequence was obtained from a boy younger than 18 in good health. CDR3 nucleotide sequence: TGTGCCAGCAGCGTCCGTGGGGACATCGATGAAAAACTGTTTTTT. This gives the protein CASSVRGDIDEKLFF.